These 32 T cell receptor beta chains originate from one sample sequenced in a study of blood T cell repertoires in COVID-19 (dated by TCRdb to 2020 to 2021). Library preparation was by the immunoSEQ multiplex PCR assay. TCRdb mirrors the immuneACCESS table, restricted to in-frame sequences. Some clones are absent from its copies; in checked studies, under half trace to an unresolved V gene, and the reason for the others is unknown. Present in this sample are around 110,000 clones, about 90% of which were seen just once. The ten largest clones add up to 4.9% of the sample. The sequencing input was peripheral blood. Receptors were obtained from a middle-aged man with active or convalescent COVID-19.

The J gene is TRBJ2-7, the V gene TRBV11-2; 14 positions agree with TRBD2. The germline V gene encodes CDR1 SGHAT and CDR2 FQNNGV. Unmatched junction bases numbered 7, after V lost 6 bases and J lost 6 bases. The CDR3 is 15 residues long. This chain's CDR3 is CASRFTGTSGGEQYF. Here the CDR3 DNA reads TGTGCCAGCAGATTCACCGGGACTAGCGGGGGCGAGCAGTACTTC.

V usage is TRBV5-1 and J usage is TRBJ2-1; D is unresolved. The V and J ends lost 4 bases and 5 bases respectively, with 25 bases between them. The CDR3 covers 18 residues. Germline-derived CDR1 and CDR2 are SGHRS and YFSETQ. In nucleotides, the CDR3 is TGCGCCAGCAGCCCGGCCTCGGGTAGTTTTGTTCTCAACAATGAGCAGTTCTTC. Translating gives CASSPASGSFVLNNEQFF. The variable domain in full, completed from reference TRBV5-1 and TRBJ2-1, reads KAGVTQTPRYLIKTRGQQVTLSCSPISGHRSVSWYQQTPGQGLQFLFEYFSETQRNKGNFPGRFSGRQFSNSRSEMNVSTLELGDSALYLCASSPASGSFVLNNEQFFGPGTRLTVL.

This chain joins TRBV18 and TRBJ1-2; no clear D gene. The length of the CDR3 is 13 residues. V shed 6 bases and J shed 4 bases, with 12 bases lying between them. From germline, CDR1 is KGHSH and CDR2 LQKENI. Written as DNA, the CDR3 is TGTGCCAGCTCCCCAGACGGAGCCTATGGCTACACCTTC. Translating it yields CASSPDGAYGYTF.

The CDR3 sequence: CASSVGTAYSPLHF. The CDR3, as DNA: TGTGCCAGCAGTGTGGGGACAGCTTATTCACCCCTCCACTTT. This chain connects TRBV6-4 to TRBJ1-6; 7 bases map to TRBD1. The CDR3 consists of 14 residues. The germline CDR1 and CDR2 sequences are MRHNA and SNTAGT. The V and J ends lost 4 bases and 8 bases, in that order; junction bases with no gene match: 5.

The chain combines TRBV19 with TRBJ2-5, with TRBD1 identical over 12 bases. The J segment lost 5 bases and the V segment lost 5 bases, leaving 6 bases of the junction unmatched. Germline CDR1 reads LNHDA; CDR2 reads SQIVND (reference sequence). The CDR3 is made up of 15 amino acids. CDR3 coding DNA: TGTGCCAGTAGTGGGACAGGGGGCCAGGGCGAGACCCAGTACTTC. Amino acids: CASSGTGGQGETQYF.

The rearrangement joins TRBV5-1 to TRBJ2-7; possible D gene TRBD2, 5 bases. The CDR3 runs 14 residues. Germline lookup yields CDR1 SGHRS and CDR2 YFSETQ. V was pared by 4 bases and J by 4 bases, with 15 bases between. The CDR3 region is CASSAGVAIYEQYF. CDR3 DNA sequence: TGCGCCAGCAGCGCGGGTGTAGCAATTTACGAGCAGTACTTC.

The genes are TRBV19 and TRBJ2-7; TRBD2 matches at 7 bases. The CDR3 contains 14 residues. CDR1 and CDR2 (germline): LNHDA, SQIVND (reference sequence). J lost 0 bases, V lost 6 bases, and 5 bases had no gene match. CDR3 sequence reads: CASRVERGSYEQYF. The CDR3, as DNA: TGTGCCAGTAGAGTGGAGCGGGGCTCCTACGAGCAGTACTTC.

The chain joins TRBV19 to TRBJ2-1; D is perhaps TRBD2 (6 bases). Trimming stripped 0 bases from V and 5 bases from J, with 8 bases between. CDR1 is LNHDA, CDR2 SQIVND, per germline (reference sequence). The CDR3 runs 14 residues. The CDR3 spells CASSIEGEDNEQFF. The CDR3 DNA follows: TGTGCCAGTAGTATAGAGGGGGAGGACAATGAGCAGTTCTTC.

This chain connects TRBV28 to TRBJ1-1; TRBD1 is a possible D gene (6 bases). Trimming stripped 5 bases from V and 3 bases from J, with 25 bases between. There are 18 residues in the CDR3. Germline lookup yields CDR1 MDHEN and CDR2 SYDVKM. The CDR3 spells CASSDPGTFMFTDTEAFF. CDR3 nucleotides: TGTGCCAGCAGTGACCCCGGGACATTTATGTTCACGGACACTGAAGCTTTCTTT.

The J gene is TRBJ2-1, the V gene TRBV19, with TRBD1 as a possible D gene (6 bases). The ends were cut back, 6 bases at V and 0 bases at J, with 15 bases in the middle. Germline CDR1 reads LNHDA; CDR2 reads SQIVND (reference sequence). This CDR3 region has 16 residues. The CDR3 bases are TGTGCCAGTAGACCGGGACACATGCCCTCCTACAATGAGCAGTTCTTC. Residues: CASRPGHMPSYNEQFF.

This clone has just one count. This rearrangement joins TRBV4-3 to TRBJ1-6, with 9 bases matching TRBD1. V shed 3 bases, J shed 5 bases, and the junction held 5 bases outside the gene matches. Germline V gene data show CDR1 as LGHNA and CDR2 as YSLEER. This CDR3 comprises 16 residues. The CDR3 sequence is CASSHSRDRDNSPLHF. In nucleotides, the CDR3 is TGCGCCAGCAGCCACTCCCGGGACAGGGATAATTCACCCCTCCACTTT.

This clone was observed a single time. The chain employs TRBV24-1 and TRBJ2-1; 9 nucleotides match TRBD1. CDR1 and CDR2 (germline): KGHDR, SFDVKD. CDR3 length: 13 amino acids. V trimming: 9 bases; J trimming: 8 bases; junction bases outside the gene matches: 7. In DNA, the CDR3 is TGTGCCACCGGGGGGACAGGGAGTTATGAGCAGTTCTTC. Its translation is CATGGTGSYEQFF.

The gene calls are TRBV25-1 and TRBJ1-1, with 9 bases matching TRBD1. The germline V gene encodes CDR1 MGHDK and CDR2 SYGVNS. CDR3 length: 13 amino acids. V lost 1 base, J lost 6 bases, and 0 bases stayed unmatched. CDR3 nucleotide sequence: TGTGCCAGCAGTGAATGGACAGGGGCTGAAGCTTTCTTT. Protein: CASSEWTGAEAFF.

The genes are TRBV7-9 and TRBJ2-7, with TRBD2 identical over 10 bases. Germline loops: CDR1 SEHNR, CDR2 FQNEAQ (reference sequence). Trimming cost V 1 base and J 3 bases; bases outside gene matches: 0. This CDR3 has 14 residues. The CDR3: CASSLGLAGYEQYF. The CDR3 DNA reads as TGTGCCAGCAGCTTAGGACTAGCGGGCTACGAGCAGTACTTC.

This clone has only a few counts. The CDR3 protein is CASSLGAQPQHF. CDR3 nucleotides: TGTGCCAGCAGCTTAGGGGCCCAGCCCCAGCATTTT. The genes are TRBV7-2 and TRBJ1-5; D gene unclear. The V end was cut by 1 base, the J end by 7 bases, with 5 bases between. Germline V gives CDR1 SGHTA, CDR2 FQGNSA. The CDR3 length is 12 residues. The entire variable domain, with the rest obtained from reference TRBV7-2 and TRBJ1-5, is as follows: GAGVSQSPSNKVTEKGKDVELRCDPISGHTALYWYRQSLGQGLEFLIYFQGNSAPDKSGLPSDRFSAERTGGSVSTLTIQRTQQEDSAVYLCASSLGAQPQHFGDGTRLSIL.

The V call is TRBV30, the J call TRBJ1-2, with unresolved D. The germline gives CDR1 GTSNPN, CDR2 SVGIG (reference sequence). The V and J ends lost 2 bases and 1 base respectively, with 8 bases between them. The CDR3 is made up of 13 amino acids. The CDR3 spells CAWSSAVNYGYTF. The CDR3 coding sequence is TGTGCCTGGAGTTCGGCGGTTAACTATGGCTACACCTTC.

The J gene is TRBJ1-5, the V gene TRBV7-9; D is uncertain. Trimming took 3 bases from V and 10 from J, leaving 7 bases between them. The CDR3 loop spans 11 amino acids. From germline, CDR1 is SEHNR and CDR2 FQNEAQ (reference sequence). The CDR3 DNA follows: TGTGCCAGCAGCTTTGGAGGACCCCAGCATTTT. Amino acid sequence: CASSFGGPQHF. Together with reference TRBV7-9 and TRBJ1-5, the CDR3 gives the full variable domain: DTGVSQNPRHKITKRGQNVTFRCDPISEHNRLYWYRQTLGQGPEFLTYFQNEAQLEKSRLLSDRFSAERPKGSFSTLEIQRTEQGDSAMYLCASSFGGPQHFGDGTRLSIL.

The chain employs TRBV19 and TRBJ2-1; D is perhaps TRBD1 (5 bases). Germline V gene lookup returns CDR1 LNHDA and CDR2 SQIVND (reference sequence). The ends were cut back, 5 bases at V and 7 bases at J, with 12 bases in the middle. The CDR3 length is 13 residues. The CDR3: CASSPRQPNEQFF. CDR3 in DNA: TGTGCCAGTAGTCCCAGACAGCCTAATGAGCAGTTCTTC.

The count of this clone is one. The chain combines TRBV10-3 with TRBJ2-2; D may be TRBD1 (6 bases). Germline CDR1 reads ENHRY; CDR2 reads SYGVKD. The V gene lost 10 bases and the J gene lost 3 bases, with 9 bases spanning the gap. The CDR3 contains 12 residues. CDR3 protein: CATNRDTGELFF. The CDR3 DNA is TGTGCCACAAACAGGGACACCGGGGAGCTGTTTTTT.

The chain links TRBV9 to TRBJ2-7, with a tentative D call TRBD2 (5 bases). Germline CDR1 SGDLS, CDR2 YYNGEE. CDR3 length: 15 residues. Between the trimmed V and J ends, which lost 0 bases and 3 bases, there was a span of 13 bases. CDR3 nucleotide sequence: TGTGCCAGCAGCGTAGAGTCTAGCACCGTCTACGAGCAGTACTTC. It translates to CASSVESSTVYEQYF.

The genes are TRBV6-4 and TRBJ1-1; D is perhaps TRBD1 (6 bases). Germline lookup yields CDR1 MRHNA and CDR2 SNTAGT. The CDR3 runs 14 residues. V was shortened by 0 bases and J by 1 base, with 6 bases between the two germline ends. The CDR3 nucleotides are TGTGCCAGCAGTGACTCGGACAGGAACACTGAAGCTTTCTTT. This translates into CASSDSDRNTEAFF.

The J gene is TRBJ2-7, the V gene TRBV7-2; 10 bases agree with TRBD2. Germline CDR1 is SGHTA and CDR2 is FQGNSA. CDR3 length equals 14 residues. J gave up 6 bases and V 4 bases, and 6 bases lay outside the gene matches. DNA for the CDR3: TGTGCCAGCAGCTCCCAGGGACTAGCGAGCGAGCAGTACTTC. It specifies CASSSQGLASEQYF.

This clone was recorded only once. The genes are TRBV4-3 and TRBJ2-3; 8 bases match TRBD2. Germline loops: CDR1 LGHNA, CDR2 YSLEER. The CDR3 is 15 residues long. Trimming took 11 bases from V and 1 from J; bases not matched to a gene: 11. The chain's CDR3 is CAGFGLAGGTDTQYF. For the CDR3, the DNA is TGCGCCGGGTTCGGACTAGCAGGTGGCACAGATACGCAGTATTTT.

V usage is TRBV7-3 and J usage is TRBJ2-1; TRBD2 matches 10 bases. Germline trimming cut 5 bases from V and 4 bases from J; bases unmatched to any gene: 5. The CDR3 sequence is 15 residues long. CDR1 is SGHTA, CDR2 FQGTGA, per germline. CDR3 sequence reads: CASSVLAGVYNEQFF. In nucleotides, the CDR3 is TGTGCCAGCAGCGTTCTAGCGGGAGTTTACAATGAGCAGTTCTTC.

This chain uses TRBV3-1 (or the pseudogene TRBV3-2) with TRBJ1-2; tentative D call: TRBD1 (6 bases). This CDR3 has 12 residues. Trimming shortened V by 1 base and J by 7 bases, and 7 bases separated the two germline ends. Germline V CDR1 and CDR2: LGHDT, YNNKEL (reference sequence). CDR3 in amino acids: CASSQGTVGYTF. CDR3 nucleotides: TGTGCCAGCAGCCAAGGGACAGTTGGCTACACCTTC.

This clone was seen once. The chain is built from TRBV28 and TRBJ2-1; TRBD2 might be the D (6 bases). V lost 2 bases to trimming and J lost 3 bases, with 8 bases between them. Germline V gives CDR1 MDHEN, CDR2 SYDVKM. The CDR3 sequence is 14 residues long. The CDR3 bases are TGTGCCAGCAGTTTAGGCGGGAACTACAATGAGCAGTTCTTC. Protein: CASSLGGNYNEQFF.

V usage is TRBV19 and J usage is TRBJ2-1, with 7 bases lining up with TRBD2. Germline V gene lookup returns CDR1 LNHDA and CDR2 SQIVND (reference sequence). This CDR3 has 14 residues. V lost 4 bases, J lost 1 base, and 1 base stayed unmatched. Here the CDR3 reads CASSSGSSYNEQFF. DNA of the CDR3: TGTGCCAGTAGTAGCGGGAGTTCCTACAATGAGCAGTTCTTC.

In DNA form, the CDR3 reads TGTGCCAGCAGCTTCCGGGACTTAAACGAGCAGTACTTC. It codes for CASSFRDLNEQYF. The rearrangement uses TRBV7-2 and TRBJ2-7; D may be TRBD2 (6 bases). The CDR3 sequence is 13 residues long. Germline lookup yields CDR1 SGHTA and CDR2 FQGNSA. V was shortened by 3 bases and J by 5 bases, with 11 bases between the two germline ends.

The J gene is TRBJ1-2, the V gene TRBV30; D unresolved. CDR3 length equals 13 residues. Germline V gene lookup returns CDR1 GTSNPN and CDR2 SVGIG (reference sequence). Trimming pared 7 bases from V and 3 bases from J, leaving 15 bases between. CDR3 loop: CASTMKGYYGYTF. CDR3 bases: TGTGCCTCGACTATGAAAGGGTACTATGGCTACACCTTC.

This clone turned up a few times. This chain joins TRBV20-1 and TRBJ1-1; tentative D call: TRBD1 (5 bases). Trimming pared 3 bases from V and 4 bases from J, leaving 9 bases between. The CDR3 totals 12 residues. The V gene's germline CDR1 is DFQATT and CDR2 SNEGSKA (reference sequence). CDR3 protein: CSASGGATEAFF. DNA of the CDR3: TGCAGTGCTAGTGGTGGGGCCACTGAAGCTTTCTTT.

V usage is TRBV15 and J usage is TRBJ1-5; D not resolved. CDR1 is LNHNV and CDR2 is YYDKDF in the germline V gene (reference sequence). The CDR3 runs 14 residues. V shed 0 bases and J shed 4 bases, with 7 bases lying between them. The CDR3 is CATSRETANQPQHF. The CDR3 bases are TGTGCCACCAGCAGAGAAACAGCAAATCAGCCCCAGCATTTT.

V is TRBV30 and J is TRBJ1-2, with D possibly being TRBD1 (5 bases). V lost 0 bases to trimming and J lost 8 bases, with 13 bases between them. The CDR3 is made up of 13 amino acids. From germline, CDR1 is GTSNPN and CDR2 SVGIG (reference sequence). The CDR3 region is CAWSVPGRLGYTF. The CDR3 nucleotides read TGTGCCTGGAGTGTACCAGGGCGCCTGGGCTACACCTTC. Full variable domain (outside the CDR3, taken from reference TRBV30 and TRBJ1-2): SQTIHQWPATLVQPVGSPLSLECTVEGTSNPNLYWYRQAAGRGLQLLFYSVGIGQISSEVPQNLSASRPQDRQFILSSKKLLLSDSGFYLCAWSVPGRLGYTFGSGTRLTVV.